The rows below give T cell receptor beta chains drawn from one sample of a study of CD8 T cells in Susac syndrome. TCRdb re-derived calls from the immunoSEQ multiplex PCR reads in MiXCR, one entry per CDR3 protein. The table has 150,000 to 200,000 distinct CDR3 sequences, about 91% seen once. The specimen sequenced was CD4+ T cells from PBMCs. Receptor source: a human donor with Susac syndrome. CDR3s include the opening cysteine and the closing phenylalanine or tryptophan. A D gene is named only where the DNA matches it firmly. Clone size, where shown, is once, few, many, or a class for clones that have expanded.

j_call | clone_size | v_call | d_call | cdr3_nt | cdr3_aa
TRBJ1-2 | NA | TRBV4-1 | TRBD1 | TGCGCCAGCAGCCAAGAGGGACAGGTGCGTGGCTACACCTTC | CASSQEGQVRGYTF
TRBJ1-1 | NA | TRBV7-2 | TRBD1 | TGTGCCAGCAGCTCGGGACAGACGAACACTGAAGCTTTCTTT | CASSSGQTNTEAFF
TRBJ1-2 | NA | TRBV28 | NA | TGTGCCAGCATACAAGGTCATTATGGCTACACCTTC | CASIQGHYGYTF
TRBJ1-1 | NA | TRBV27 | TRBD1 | TGTGCCAGCAGTTCGGGACAGGGGGACACTGAAGCTTTCTTT | CASSSGQGDTEAFF
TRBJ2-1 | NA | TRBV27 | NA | TGTGCCAGCAGGACTAGATTCGATGAGCAGTTCTTC | CASRTRFDEQFF
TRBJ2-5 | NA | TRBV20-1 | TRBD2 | TGCAGTGCTAGGTCTATGGGGGGGTACCAAGAGACCCAGTACTTC | CSARSMGGYQETQYF
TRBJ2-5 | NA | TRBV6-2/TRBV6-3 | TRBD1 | TGTGCCAGCAGTTACCCTGGAACAGGGGGAGAGACCCAGTACTTC | CASSYPGTGGETQYF
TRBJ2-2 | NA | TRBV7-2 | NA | TGTGCCAGCGCCAGGGGAGGGCCCAACACCGGGGAGCTGTTTTTT | CASARGGPNTGELFF
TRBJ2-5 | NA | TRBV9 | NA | TGTGCCAGCACTTGGGGGAGTGGGGTCAACCAAGAGACCCAGTACTTC | CASTWGSGVNQETQYF
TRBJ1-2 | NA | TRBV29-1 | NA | TGCAGCGTTGGAGTGGAAATTAACTATGGCTACACCTTC | CSVGVEINYGYTF
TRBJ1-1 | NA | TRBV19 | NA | TGTGCCAGTATATCCATAAAGGGGGAGGCTTTCTTT | CASISIKGEAFF
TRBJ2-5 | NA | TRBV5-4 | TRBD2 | TGTGCCAGCAGCTTGGTTAGCGGGGGATCAGAGACCCAGTACTTC | CASSLVSGGSETQYF
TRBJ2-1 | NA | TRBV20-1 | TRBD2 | TGCAGTGCTAGAGTTCGACCTAGCGGATACAATGAGCAGTTCTTC | CSARVRPSGYNEQFF
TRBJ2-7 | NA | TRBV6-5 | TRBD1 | TGTGCCAGCAGTTACGAAGGGGGCTCCTCACAAAGTACGCCCTACGAGCAGTACTTC | CASSYEGGSSQSTPYEQYF
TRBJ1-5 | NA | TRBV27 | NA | TGTGCCAGTAGAACAAGTAGCAATCAGCCCCAGCATTTT | CASRTSSNQPQHF
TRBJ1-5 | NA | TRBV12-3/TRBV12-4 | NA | TGTGCCAGCCGCGAATACATCGGTCAGCCCCAGCATTTT | CASREYIGQPQHF
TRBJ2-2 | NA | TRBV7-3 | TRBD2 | TGTGCCAGCAGCTTATCCCAGCGGGGGAACACCGGGGAGCTGTTTTTT | CASSLSQRGNTGELFF
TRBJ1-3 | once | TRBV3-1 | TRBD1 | TGTGCCAGCAGCCCGTTGACAGGGTCTGGAAACACCATATATTTT | CASSPLTGSGNTIYF
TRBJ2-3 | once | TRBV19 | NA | TGTGCCAGTACGCGCTCCGTCGGGTCAGATACGCAGTATTTT | CASTRSVGSDTQYF
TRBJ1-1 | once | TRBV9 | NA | TGTGCCAGCAGCCCGCAGGTGAACTTCGAAGCTTTCTTT | CASSPQVNFEAFF
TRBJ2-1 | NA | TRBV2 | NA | TGTGCCAGCGGGCAGGGGACAAATGAGCAGTTCTTC | CASGQGTNEQFF
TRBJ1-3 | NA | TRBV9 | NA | TGTGCCAGCAGCGGTGTTTACTCTGGAAACACCATATATTTT | CASSGVYSGNTIYF
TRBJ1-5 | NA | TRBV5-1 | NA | TGCGCCAGCAGCGTAGGCCCAGGCACGAATCAGCCCCAGCATTTT | CASSVGPGTNQPQHF
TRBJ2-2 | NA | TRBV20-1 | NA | TGCAGTGCTAGAGATACAGGGCCCGGGGAGCTGTTTTTT | CSARDTGPGELFF
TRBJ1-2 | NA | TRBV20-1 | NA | TGCAGTGCTAGACAGGATGGCTACACCTTC | CSARQDGYTF
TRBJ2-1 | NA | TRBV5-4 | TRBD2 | TGTGCCAGCAGCATAGCCGGGACTAGCTCCTACAATGAGCAGTTCTTC | CASSIAGTSSYNEQFF
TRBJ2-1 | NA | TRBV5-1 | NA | TGCGCCAGCAGCTTGGATTTCGGTGAGCAGTTCTTC | CASSLDFGEQFF
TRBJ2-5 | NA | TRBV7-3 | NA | TGTGCCAGCAGCTTTAGAGCGAGCCAAGAGACCCAGTACTTC | CASSFRASQETQYF
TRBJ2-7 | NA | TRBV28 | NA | TGTGCCAGCAGTTACCCGCTAGGGGTATACGAGCAGTACTTC | CASSYPLGVYEQYF
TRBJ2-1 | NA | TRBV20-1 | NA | TGCAGTGCTACCAAAAGGGCAGCCACACCTAACAATGAGCAGTTCTTC | CSATKRAATPNNEQFF
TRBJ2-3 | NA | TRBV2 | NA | TGTGCCACGAGCGAGGGGAGGAGCACAGATACGCAGTATTTT | CATSEGRSTDTQYF
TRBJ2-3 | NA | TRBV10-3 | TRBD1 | TGTGCCATCAGTGAAACAGGGGTTCCAGATACGCAGTATTTT | CAISETGVPDTQYF
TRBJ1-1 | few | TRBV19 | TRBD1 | TGTGCCAGTAGCGGACAGGCGGTGACTGAAGCTTTCTTT | CASSGQAVTEAFF
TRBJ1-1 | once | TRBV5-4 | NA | TGTGCCAGCAGCTTCGAGGTGAACACTGAAGCTTTCTTT | CASSFEVNTEAFF
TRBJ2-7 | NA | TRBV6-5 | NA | TGTGCCAGCAGCCAAAGCAGCCACGAGCAGTACTTC | CASSQSSHEQYF
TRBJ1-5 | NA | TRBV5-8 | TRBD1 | TGTGCCAGCAGCTGGGACAGGGACCAGCCCCAGCATTTT | CASSWDRDQPQHF
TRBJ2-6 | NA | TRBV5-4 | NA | TGTGCCAGCAGCTTGTCATTCAACTCTGGGGCCAACGTCCTGACTTTC | CASSLSFNSGANVLTF
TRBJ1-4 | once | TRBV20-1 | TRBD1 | TGCAGTGCCGTCCGGACAGGGAATGAAAAACTGTTTTTT | CSAVRTGNEKLFF
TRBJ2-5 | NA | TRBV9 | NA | TGTGCCAGCAGCCCTTCCGGGACCACGGGGACGGAGACCCAGTACTTC | CASSPSGTTGTETQYF
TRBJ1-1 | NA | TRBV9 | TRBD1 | TGTGCCAGCAGCGGGGACAGGGGGTTGAACACTGAAGCTTTCTTT | CASSGDRGLNTEAFF
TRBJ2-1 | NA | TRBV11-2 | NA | TGTGCCAGCAGCTTAGGAGGTCTACTTGGGGCCCATGAGCAGTTCTTC | CASSLGGLLGAHEQFF
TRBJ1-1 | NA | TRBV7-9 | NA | TGTGCCAGCAGCCCGGCAGGGAAGCGGGCTTTCTTT | CASSPAGKRAFF